The 8 T cell receptor beta chains reported below all come from one sample, sequenced in a study of identifying expanded T cells in peripheral blood. Profiled with immunoSEQ multiplex PCR; TCRdb holds only in-frame clones, not every one. The table shows 58,000 or so clones, with about four fifths occurring only once. The source material was blood. Receptors originate from a person aged 18 to 75 in good health.

This clone was seen more than once but under ten times. The sample carries other DNA sequences with the same CDR3. This rearrangement joins TRBV5-1 to TRBJ1-1; D not certain. Trimming cost V 1 base and J 1 base, with 5 bases left between them. CDR1 and CDR2 (germline): SGHRS, YFSETQ. This CDR3 contains 13 residues. CDR3 loop: CASSLSQNTEAFF. The CDR3 DNA is TGCGCCAGCAGCTTGTCCCAGAACACTGAAGCTTTCTTT.

This sequence joins TRBV4-1 and TRBJ1-4; 7 bases are a match to TRBD1. V dropped 2 bases and J dropped 0; count of bases not matched to a gene: 3. Germline values: CDR1 MGHRA, CDR2 YSYEKL. There are 16 residues in the CDR3. The CDR3 loop reads CASSQWGTATNEKLFF. The CDR3 coding sequence is TGCGCCAGCAGCCAATGGGGGACAGCAACTAATGAAAAACTGTTTTTT.

The genes are TRBV5-1 and TRBJ2-6, with 7 bases matching TRBD1. This CDR3 has 16 residues. Per germline, CDR1 SGHRS and CDR2 YFSETQ. V shed 4 bases, J shed 2 bases, and the junction held 6 bases outside the gene matches. In DNA form, the CDR3 reads TGCGCCAGCAGCGTAACAACAGGGGCTGGGGCCAACGTCCTGACTTTC. Its translation is CASSVTTGAGANVLTF.

This clone was observed a few times. The V gene is TRBV6-1, the J gene TRBJ2-7; D remains ambiguous. The V gene's germline CDR1 is MNHNS and CDR2 SASEGT. V dropped 5 bases and J dropped 4 bases, with 15 bases sitting between them. This CDR3 has 14 amino acids. The CDR3 coding sequence is TGTGCCAGCAGTTCAAGCCCAGTCCGATACGAGCAGTACGTC. It translates to CASSSSPVRYEQYV.

The chain is built from TRBV28 and TRBJ1-5, with D possibly being TRBD1 (5 bases). The CDR3 runs to 13 residues. Germline V CDR1 and CDR2: MDHEN, SYDVKM. V gave up 5 bases and J gave up 4 bases, with 9 bases separating them. In DNA form, the CDR3 reads TGTGCCAGCAGTGAGGGGTGGAATCAGCCCCAGCATTTT. Protein sequence: CASSEGWNQPQHF.

The V call is TRBV9, the J call TRBJ2-7; 8 positions agree with TRBD2. CDR1 is SGDLS and CDR2 is YYNGEE in the germline V gene. This CDR3 region has 15 residues. V was pared by 3 bases and J by 2 bases, with 7 bases of the junction left unmatched. The CDR3 protein is CASSASGSDTYEQYF. CDR3 nucleotide sequence: TGTGCCAGCAGCGCGAGCGGGAGCGATACCTACGAGCAGTACTTC.

The chain employs TRBV5-6 and TRBJ2-2; possibly TRBD1 or TRBD2 for D (5 bases each). From germline, CDR1 is SGHDT and CDR2 YYEEEE. Trimming pared 5 bases from V and 4 bases from J, leaving 18 bases between. The CDR3 consists of 16 residues. This CDR3 reads CASSWLGGETTGELFF. The DNA of the CDR3 is TGTGCCAGCAGTTGGCTTGGGGGAGAGACCACCGGGGAGCTGTTTTTT.

The rearrangement joins TRBV19 to TRBJ1-2; D may be TRBD1 (5 bases). V lost 7 bases, J lost 8 bases, and 20 bases lay in between. This CDR3 contains 14 residues. The V gene's germline CDR1 is LNHDA and CDR2 SQIVND (reference sequence). CDR3 loop: CASNLRDPKDGYTF. The CDR3 nucleotides are TGTGCCAGTAACCTCCGGGACCCCAAGGACGGCTACACCTTC.